Below are 9 T cell receptor beta chains sequenced from a single sample in a study of long-term antiretroviral therapy in people with HIV. Investigators performed immunoSEQ version v3.0 at survey level. The assay was immunoSEQ multiplex PCR, and TCRdb's table has in-frame clones only and misses some. The sample shows roughly 20,000 clones, 85% of them seen only once. The specimen comprised unsorted PBMCs, sampled roughly 4 years after starting antiretroviral therapy. Source of these receptors: a man between 18 and 35 years old with HIV.

In this sample, this clone turned up a few times. The chain joins TRBV7-8 to TRBJ2-7; 11 nucleotides match TRBD1. The CDR3 is 16 residues long. In germline, CDR1 is SGHVS, CDR2 FQNEAQ. Trimming at V came to 5 bases and at J to 3 bases, leaving 9 bases not matched to a gene. This CDR3 reads CASSQNDGTGGYEQYF. The DNA of the CDR3 is TGTGCCAGCAGCCAAAACGATGGGACAGGGGGCTACGAGCAGTACTTC.

The chain recombines TRBV11-2 with TRBJ2-5; a weak D match, TRBD2 (6 bases). From germline, CDR1 is SGHAT and CDR2 FQNNGV. The CDR3 contains 15 residues. V shed 3 bases and J shed 2 bases, with 13 bases lying between them. The CDR3 region has the DNA TGTGCCAGCAGCTTCCCGGGACTTAGACAAGAGACCCAGTACTTC. This encodes CASSFPGLRQETQYF.

This rearrangement joins TRBV27 to TRBJ1-5; D might be TRBD1 (5 bases). The germline V gene has CDR1 MNHEY and CDR2 SMNVEV (reference sequence). This CDR3 region has 14 residues. V lost 6 bases and J lost 0, with 9 bases in between. This CDR3 is CASSRQNSNQPQHF. In DNA, the CDR3 is TGTGCCAGCAGCAGACAGAATAGCAATCAGCCCCAGCATTTT.

This chain joins TRBV11-2 and TRBJ2-7; the D gene is possibly TRBD1 (6 bases). The V end lost 1 base, the J end lost 6 bases, and 7 bases lay between the germline ends. The germline V gene has CDR1 SGHAT and CDR2 FQNNGV. The length of the CDR3 is 12 residues. This CDR3 is CASSLGTAEQYF. In DNA form, the CDR3 reads TGTGCCAGCAGCTTAGGGACAGCCGAGCAGTACTTC.

The V and J genes are TRBV7-3 and TRBJ1-1; weak D call: TRBD1 (6 bases). V lost 4 bases and J lost 0, with 27 bases in between. The CDR3 covers 20 residues. Germline CDR1 is SGHTA and CDR2 is FQGTGA. CDR3 DNA sequence: TGTGCCAGCAGCTCACCCAAGGGGACATCACCTTCCACAATGAACACTGAAGCTTTCTTT. Translation: CASSSPKGTSPSTMNTEAFF. Supplemented by reference TRBV7-3 and TRBJ1-1, the full variable domain reads GAGVSQTPSNKVTEKGKYVELRCDPISGHTALYWYRQSLGQGPEFLIYFQGTGAADDSGLPNDRFFAVRPEGSVSTLKIQRTERGDSAVYLCASSSPKGTSPSTMNTEAFFGQGTRLTVV.

The CDR3 loop reads CASSLWGGIYGYTF. CDR3 sequence (DNA): TGTGCCAGCAGTTTATGGGGGGGAATCTATGGCTACACCTTC. V usage is TRBV28 and J usage is TRBJ1-2; perhaps TRBD1 as D (5 bases). The germline CDR1 and CDR2 sequences are MDHEN and SYDVKM. This CDR3 contains 14 residues. V lost 0 bases, J lost 4 bases, and 9 bases lay in between.

V usage is TRBV18 and J usage is TRBJ2-1, with 8 positions matching TRBD2. After removal of 5 bases from V and 5 bases from J, the junction contained 2 bases not matched to a gene. The germline CDR1 and CDR2 sequences are KGHSH and LQKENI. The CDR3 has 13 residues. CDR3 sequence reads: CASSVTSDNEQFF. The DNA of the CDR3 is TGTGCCAGCTCAGTGACTAGCGACAATGAGCAGTTCTTC.

The chain is built from TRBV5-6 and TRBJ2-7; perhaps D is TRBD1 or TRBD2 (6 bases each). The CDR3 covers 12 residues. The ends were cut back, 3 bases at V and 7 bases at J, with 11 bases in the middle. Per germline, CDR1 SGHDT and CDR2 YYEEEE. In nucleotides, the CDR3 is TGTGCCAGCAGCTCCGGGGGCGGTGAGCAGTACGTC. This sequence encodes CASSSGGGEQYV.

V is TRBV19 and J is TRBJ2-1, with 11 bases fitting TRBD2. J was trimmed by 3 bases and V by 3 bases; bases with no gene match: 7. This CDR3 is 17 amino acids long. Germline values: CDR1 LNHDA, CDR2 SQIVND (reference sequence). The CDR3 region is CASSMPLAGGLYNEQFF. The DNA of the CDR3 is TGTGCCAGTAGTATGCCGCTAGCGGGGGGCCTCTACAATGAGCAGTTCTTC.